This T cell receptor (beta chain) was captured by sequencing in a study of T-cell reconstitution after alpha-beta-depleted transplantation in children. TCRbeta library preparation incorporated unique molecular identifiers. TCRdb independently ran MiXCR on the PCR reads; one entry per CDR3 protein. The sample records 600,000 to 800,000 distinct CDR3 sequences, around 13% being singletons. The table lists this clonotype with many counts. Its specificity is unknown. The length of the CDR3 is 16 residues. V gave up 0 bases and J gave up 4 bases; unmatched junction bases: 6. Germline V CDR1 and CDR2: SGHRS, YFSETQ. Study results and caveats: One year after transplant, T-cell counts and diversity came mostly from newly produced T cells. By about two months after transplant, alpha-beta T cells reportedly arose from several hundred graft clones that had expanded. Surviving recipient T cells and thymic progenitors produced the high day-60 TCRbeta diversity seen in some patients.

The V gene is TRBV5-1, the J gene TRBJ2-1; 8 bases are shared with TRBD2. This clonotype was sampled from a girl aged 2-10 years with congenital amegakaryocytic thrombocytopenia, due to receive a stem cell transplant. Sample: PBMCs, taken before TCRalphabeta/CD19-depleted stem cell transplant. The CDR3 sequence: CASSLDQGTRYNEQFF. As DNA, the CDR3 is TGCGCCAGCAGCTTGGATCAGGGGACTAGATACAATGAGCAGTTCTTC.